This TCR beta chain was profiled in a study of CXCR3-negative and CXCR3-positive naive CD8 T cells. CDR1 is WNHNN, CDR2 SYGVQD, per germline (reference sequence). The CDR3 totals 14 residues. The authors made the TRB cDNA libraries by 5' RACE using UMI labels. Reprocessing the 5' RACE reads, TCRdb reports a single entry for every CDR3 protein and omits DNA. The sample totals 65,000 to 85,000 distinct CDR3 sequences. The clonotype originates from a human donor in good health. Some clones in this sample may be carry-over from other donors' samples. Specimen: naive CXCR3- CD8+ T cells from blood. Regarding subset: CD45RO-CCR7+CD27+CD95- naive CD8+ T cells lacking CXCR3 (TNR3-). The chain uses TRBV10-1 and TRBJ2-1. CDR3 amino acids: CASSDLRYMNEQFF.